The subject of this entry is one T cell receptor (beta chain). The sample is drawn from a study of blood T cell repertoires in COVID-19. Study in general: The samples span acute and convalescent COVID-19 from the United States, Italy and Spain. The cDNA or gDNA used as material had been derived from T cells, B-cell-depleted T cells, or PBMCs.

Generated by immunoSEQ multiplex PCR, the TCRdb table keeps only in-frame clones and is missing some. The data hold around 240,000 clones, with about 90% observed a single time. There are 16 residues in the CDR3. V was clipped by 2 bases and J by 0 bases, with 11 bases between them. Per the germline V gene, CDR1 is MNHEY and CDR2 is SVGAGI. Across 24 US areas, participants ranged in age from about 18 to 89 years. The sequence was obtained from a human donor in a cohort exposed to, infected with or recovered from COVID-19 (not recorded which). The donor label of this sample is uncertain. Sequences were obtained from PBMCs or T cells enriched from blood (not recorded which). The gene calls are TRBV6-5 and TRBJ1-3; D may be TRBD1 (5 bases). CDR3 nucleotide sequence: TGTGCCAGCAGTTACCTGGGGGGACTCTCTGGAAACACCATATATTTT. It codes for CASSYLGGLSGNTIYF.